These T cell receptor beta chains were read from a single sample in a study of CD8+ T cells in alopecia areata. The protocol was immunoSEQ multiplex PCR, while the TCRdb copy is restricted to in-frame clones and leaves out a portion. The table includes over 200,000 clones, approximately 52% detected once. The specimen comprised CD4+ T cells sorted from blood, sampled at week 0. These receptors all stem from a human donor with alopecia areata. Each CDR3 is given with its conserved first and last residue. The D gene is left open where the match is weak.

len,v_gene,j_gene,d_gene,CDR3aa
15,TRBV27,TRBJ2-7,.,CASSLASVSSYEQYF
15,TRBV4-1,TRBJ2-6,.,CASSQLYSGANVLTF
13,TRBV7-2,TRBJ1-2,.,CASSMEGIYGYTF
13,TRBV15,TRBJ1-2,.,CATGQWGLYGYTF
13,TRBV29-1,TRBJ1-5,.,CSAGGGVGQPQHF
16,TRBV4-3,TRBJ2-3,.,CASSPRAREVADTQYF
14,TRBV6-5,TRBJ1-5,.,CASSYDRINQPQHF
14,TRBV4-1,TRBJ1-2,.,CASSQPGGGRGYTF
16,TRBV27,TRBJ2-1,TRBD2,CASSKLGSGSYNEQFF
12,TRBV7-2,TRBJ2-3,.,CASSPYTDTQYF
11,TRBV7-9,TRBJ2-3,.,CASSLSDTQYF
14,TRBV18,TRBJ2-5,.,CASSPQTGAETQYF
9,TRBV23-1,TRBJ2-7,.,CAIYYEQYF
15,TRBV5-1,TRBJ2-7,.,CASSLKREQPYEQYF